The entry below gives a single TCR beta chain sequence along with its context. Its antigen remains unknown. The data belong to a study of identical twins. Findings of the study overall: Instead of following the same donors, the conclusions were based on cross-sectional statistical analysis. Models, which agreed with sharing between unrelated individuals, nonetheless underestimated the out-of-frame TCR alpha sharing seen in monozygotic twins. The more abundant beta clonotypes in cord blood had fewer insertions, and memory repertoires did not show this.

The donors were all healthy and Caucasian. Using its own MiXCR run on the 5' RACE reads, TCRdb lists one record per CDR3 protein. The table lists about 250,000 distinct CDR3 sequences, about 14% of them singletons, with approximately 8.2% in the top ten. The V end was cut by 8 bases, the J end by 12 bases, with 20 bases between. CDR3 length equals 12 residues. The germline CDR1 and CDR2 sequences are SQVTM and ANQGSEA. The gene calls are TRBV29-1 and TRBJ2-1; D ambiguous. The sequenced sample was memory (CD45RO+) T cells sorted from blood. This TCR was recovered from a woman between 18 and 30 years old in good health. DNA of the CDR3: TGCAGCATTTTCCCCCTCGACGTGGGGCAGTTCTTC. Translating it yields CSIFPLDVGQFF.